The entry below gives a single T cell receptor (beta chain) sequence along with its context. Its target is unknown. The data stem from a study of CXCR3-negative and CXCR3-positive naive CD8 T cells. The CDR3 runs to 13 residues. Germline lookup yields CDR1 SQVTM and CDR2 ANQGSEA. In triplicate, each CD8+ T cell subset was sorted at fewer than 350,000 cells per replicate. Carrying UMI labels, the TRB cDNA libraries were prepared through 5' RACE. TCRdb reprocessed the 5' RACE reads and keeps a single row for each CDR3 protein, giving no DNA. The sample totals 45,000 to 70,000 distinct CDR3 sequences. Regarding the study as a whole: Similar TRBV-TRBJ usage was seen in naive cells (both CXCR3-negative and CXCR3-positive), but memory cells differed.

The TCR was taken from a human donor in good health. Some clones in this sample may be carry-over from other donors' samples. Specimen: memory CD8+ T cells from blood. The chain couples TRBV29-1 to TRBJ2-7; TCRdb reports TRBD1, a call that lacks DNA to check it against. CDR3 region: CSVLQGVDYEQYF.